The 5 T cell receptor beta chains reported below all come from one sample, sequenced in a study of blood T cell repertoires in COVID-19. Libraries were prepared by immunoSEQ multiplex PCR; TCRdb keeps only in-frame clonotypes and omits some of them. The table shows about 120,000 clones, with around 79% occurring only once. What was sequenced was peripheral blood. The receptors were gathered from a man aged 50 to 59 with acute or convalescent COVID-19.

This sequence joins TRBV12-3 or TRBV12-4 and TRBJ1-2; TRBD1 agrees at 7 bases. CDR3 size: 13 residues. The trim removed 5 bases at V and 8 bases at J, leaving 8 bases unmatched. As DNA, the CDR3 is TGTGCCAGCAGTCTGCCAGGGGGTTTAGGCTACACCTTC. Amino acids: CASSLPGGLGYTF.

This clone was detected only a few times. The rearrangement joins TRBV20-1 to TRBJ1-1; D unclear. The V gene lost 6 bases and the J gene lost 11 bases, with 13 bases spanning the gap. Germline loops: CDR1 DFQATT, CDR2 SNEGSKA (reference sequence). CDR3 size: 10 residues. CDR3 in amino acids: CSAGGGYAFF. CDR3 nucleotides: TGCAGTGCAGGCGGCGGATACGCTTTCTTT.

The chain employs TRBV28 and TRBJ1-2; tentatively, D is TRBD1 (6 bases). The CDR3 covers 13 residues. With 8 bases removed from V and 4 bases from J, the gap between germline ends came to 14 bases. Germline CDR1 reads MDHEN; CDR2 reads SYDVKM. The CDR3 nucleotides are TGTGCCAGCGGTTACGACAGGAGCTATGGCTACACCTTC. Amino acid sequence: CASGYDRSYGYTF.

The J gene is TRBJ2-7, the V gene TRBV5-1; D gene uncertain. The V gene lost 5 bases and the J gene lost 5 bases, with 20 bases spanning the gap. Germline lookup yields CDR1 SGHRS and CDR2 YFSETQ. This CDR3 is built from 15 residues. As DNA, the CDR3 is TGCGCCAGCAGTCTCGCAAACGAGCGTTTCCACGAGCAGTACTTC. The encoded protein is CASSLANERFHEQYF.

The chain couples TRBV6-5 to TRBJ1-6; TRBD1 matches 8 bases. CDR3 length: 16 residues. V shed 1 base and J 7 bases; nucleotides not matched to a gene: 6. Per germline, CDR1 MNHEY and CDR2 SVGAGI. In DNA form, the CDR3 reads TGTGCCAGCAGTTACTGGCAGGGGGCGAGGAATTCACCCCTCCACTTT. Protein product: CASSYWQGARNSPLHF.